This T cell receptor (beta chain) was identified during a study of T cell responses to AZD1222 COVID-19 vaccine. Study at large: Combined were second doses at about 4 or about 12 weeks. Study results and limitations: Of spike-specific TCRs, nearly half reportedly target regions left unmutated in variants. Among vaccine-associated CD4 TCRs, coverage spanned spike, with dominance at 160-218 and 743-854. Donors were chiefly white British, with a greater number of females, and clonal diversity was perhaps underestimated.

The protocol was immunoSEQ multiplex PCR, while the TCRdb copy is restricted to in-frame clones and leaves out a portion. The sample lists 150,000 to 200,000 clones, 90% to 95% occurring once. As regards this clone: Its matching antigen is unknown.

The specimen comprised peripheral blood, sampled on day 0 of AZD1222 vaccination. The sequence came from an adult in good health.

CDR3 sequence: CASSFGRLSSYNEQFF. The CDR3 coding sequence is TGTGCCAGCAGCTTCGGCAGGCTTAGCTCCTACAATGAGCAGTTCTTC. V is TRBV11-2 and J is TRBJ2-1; D gene uncertain. Germline loops: CDR1 SGHAT, CDR2 FQNNGV. Trimming pared 3 bases from V and 0 bases from J, leaving 12 bases between. The CDR3 is 16 amino acids.